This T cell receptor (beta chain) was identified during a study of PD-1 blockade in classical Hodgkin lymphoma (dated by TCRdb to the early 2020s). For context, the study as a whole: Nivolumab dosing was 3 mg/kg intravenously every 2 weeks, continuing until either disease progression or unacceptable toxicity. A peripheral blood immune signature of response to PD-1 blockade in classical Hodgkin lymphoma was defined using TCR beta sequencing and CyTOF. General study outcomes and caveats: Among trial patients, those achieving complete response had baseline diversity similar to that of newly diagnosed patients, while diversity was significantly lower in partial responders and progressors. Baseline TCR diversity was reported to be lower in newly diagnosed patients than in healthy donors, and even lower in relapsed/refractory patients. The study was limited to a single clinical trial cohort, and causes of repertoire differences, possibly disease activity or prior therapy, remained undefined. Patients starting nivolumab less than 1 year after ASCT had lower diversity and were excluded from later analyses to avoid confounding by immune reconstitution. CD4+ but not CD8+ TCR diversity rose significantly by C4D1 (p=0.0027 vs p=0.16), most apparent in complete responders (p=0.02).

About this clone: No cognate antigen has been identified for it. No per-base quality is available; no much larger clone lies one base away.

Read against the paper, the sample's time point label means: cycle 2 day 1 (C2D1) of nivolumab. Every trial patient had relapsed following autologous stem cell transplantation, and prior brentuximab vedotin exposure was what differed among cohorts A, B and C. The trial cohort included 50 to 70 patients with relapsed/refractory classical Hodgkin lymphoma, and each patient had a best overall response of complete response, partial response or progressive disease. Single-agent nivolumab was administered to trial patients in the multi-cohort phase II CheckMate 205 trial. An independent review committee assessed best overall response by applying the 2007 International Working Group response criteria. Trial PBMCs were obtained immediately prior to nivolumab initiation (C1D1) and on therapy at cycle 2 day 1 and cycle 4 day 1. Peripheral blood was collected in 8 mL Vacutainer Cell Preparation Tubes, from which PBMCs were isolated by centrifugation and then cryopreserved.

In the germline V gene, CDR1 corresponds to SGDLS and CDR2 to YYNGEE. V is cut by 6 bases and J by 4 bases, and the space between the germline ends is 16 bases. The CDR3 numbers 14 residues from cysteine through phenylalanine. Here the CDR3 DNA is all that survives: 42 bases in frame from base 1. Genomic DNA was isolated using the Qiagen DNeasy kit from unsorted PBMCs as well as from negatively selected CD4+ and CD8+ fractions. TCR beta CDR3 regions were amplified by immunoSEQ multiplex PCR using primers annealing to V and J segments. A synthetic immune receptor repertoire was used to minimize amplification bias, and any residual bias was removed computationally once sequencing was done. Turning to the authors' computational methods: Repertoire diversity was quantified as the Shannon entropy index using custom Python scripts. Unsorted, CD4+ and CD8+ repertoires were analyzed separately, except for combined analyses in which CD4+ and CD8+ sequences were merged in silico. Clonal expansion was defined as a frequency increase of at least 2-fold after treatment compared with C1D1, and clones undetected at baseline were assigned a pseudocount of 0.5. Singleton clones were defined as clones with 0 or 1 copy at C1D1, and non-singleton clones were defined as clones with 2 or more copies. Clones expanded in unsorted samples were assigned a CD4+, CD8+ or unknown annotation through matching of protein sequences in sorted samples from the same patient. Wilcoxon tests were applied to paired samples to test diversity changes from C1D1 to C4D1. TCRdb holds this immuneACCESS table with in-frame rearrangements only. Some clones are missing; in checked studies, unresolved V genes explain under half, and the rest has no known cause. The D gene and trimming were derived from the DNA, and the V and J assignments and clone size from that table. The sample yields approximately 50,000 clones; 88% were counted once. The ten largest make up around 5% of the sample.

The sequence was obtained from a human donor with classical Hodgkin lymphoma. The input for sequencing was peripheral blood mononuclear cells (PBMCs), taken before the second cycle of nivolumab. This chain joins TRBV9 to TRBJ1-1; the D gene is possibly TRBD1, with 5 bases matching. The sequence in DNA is TGTGCCAGCAAGGACAAGTCACGAGTCACTGAAGCTTTCTTT. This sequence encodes CASKDKSRVTEAFF. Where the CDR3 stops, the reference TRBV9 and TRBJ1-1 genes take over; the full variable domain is DSGVTQTPKHLITATGQRVTLRCSPRSGDLSVYWYQQSLDQGLQFLIQYYNGEERAKGNILERFSAQQFPDLHSELNLSSLELGDSALYFCASKDKSRVTEAFFGQGTRLTVV.